This record concerns one TCR beta chain sequence. Its antigen remains unknown. PCR was performed using 60 Vbeta and 13 Jbeta primers. The assay was immunoSEQ multiplex PCR, and TCRdb's table has in-frame clones only and misses some. The table lists under 150,000 clones, roughly four fifths of them singletons. These data come from a study of cytomegalovirus exposure and HLA in healthy donors. Overall study: Earlier findings included 90 million to 120 million unique TCR beta sequences obtained from 180 million or so T cells.

In germline, CDR1 is SGHVS, CDR2 FQNEAQ. Trimming stripped 0 bases from V and 1 base from J, with 19 bases between. The CDR3 is 19 residues long. Overall study results and limits: When a later analysis was performed, an Asian-associated ancestry cluster reportedly had fewer N-insertions than the roughly 630-donor mean. Among TCR beta chains, those listed as cytomegalovirus-associated numbered about 150.

This rearrangement joins TRBV7-8 to TRBJ2-1, with a possible D match to TRBD1 (6 bases). The source of this sequence is a woman between 40 and 50 years old in good health and CMV-seropositive. Sequenced: PBMCs. Written as DNA, the CDR3 is TGTGCCAGCAGCTTAGCGATTGCAAGGGGGTGGAAGTCCTACAATGAGCAGTTCTTC. This sequence encodes CASSLAIARGWKSYNEQFF.